The rows below give T cell receptor beta chains drawn from one sample of a study of blood T cell repertoires in COVID-19. TCRdb's table, derived via immunoSEQ multiplex PCR, lists solely in-frame clones and lacks some. The sample includes roughly 240,000 clones, roughly 83% of them seen just once. Sequenced input: peripheral blood. The receptors originated from a man in his 60s who had recovered from COVID-19. Both conserved end residues are part of each CDR3. The D gene is left open where the match is weak. Clone size is stated in some rows and not others, as once, few, many or a class when expanded.

V,D,size,J,DNA,CDR3
TRBV7-3,NA,NA,TRBJ2-5,TGTGCCAGCAGCCAGGGCGGGGCGAAGGGAGAGACCCAGTACTTC,CASSQGGAKGETQYF
TRBV28,TRBD2,NA,TRBJ2-5,TGTGCCAGCAGTGCGCCCGGGACTAGCGGGGTGGGGACCCAGTACTTC,CASSAPGTSGVGTQYF
TRBV7-7,TRBD1,NA,TRBJ2-1,TGTGCTAGCAGCTTAGTGGGGACAGGGTTCGATGAGCAGTTCTTC,CASSLVGTGFDEQFF
TRBV5-1,TRBD1,NA,TRBJ1-1,TGCGCCAGCAGCTTGGACAGGGGGATCACTGAAGCTTTCTTT,CASSLDRGITEAFF
TRBV11-2,NA,few,TRBJ1-1,TGTGCCAGCAGCTCTCATACGAGGAGGAACACTGAAGCTTTCTTT,CASSSHTRRNTEAFF
TRBV7-2,NA,once,TRBJ2-7,TGTGCCAGCAGCTTAAACCAGGGCTACGAGCAGTACTTC,CASSLNQGYEQYF
TRBV28,NA,NA,TRBJ2-1,TGTGCCAGCAGTTTATCAGGGCAGGGGAACGATGAGCAGTTCTTC,CASSLSGQGNDEQFF
TRBV4-1,NA,NA,TRBJ2-2,TGCGCCAGCAGCGGCCAACCCCGAGGCACCGGGGAGCTGTTTTTT,CASSGQPRGTGELFF
TRBV7-2,NA,NA,TRBJ2-7,TGTGCCAGCAGCTCGTCCCGGGACATCTACGAGCAGTACTTC,CASSSSRDIYEQYF
TRBV7-9,TRBD1,NA,TRBJ1-5,TGTGCCAGCAGCTCCGGACAGGGGTATGAGCCCCAGCATTTT,CASSSGQGYEPQHF
TRBV3-1/TRBV3-2,TRBD1,NA,TRBJ2-5,TGTGCCAGCAGCCAAAGGACAGGGGGGGTAGAGACCCAGTACTTC,CASSQRTGGVETQYF
TRBV27,NA,NA,TRBJ2-1,TGTGCCAGCAGTTCCTCAGCGACGCCCTACAATGAGCAGTTCTTC,CASSSSATPYNEQFF
TRBV6-6,TRBD1,NA,TRBJ2-3,TGTGCCAGCAGGGGAAGGGACAGGGGGACAGATACGCAGTATTTT,CASRGRDRGTDTQYF
TRBV11-2,NA,NA,TRBJ2-2,TGTGCCAGCAGCTTAGATCTCAGGAAACTGAACACCGGGGAGCTGTTTTTT,CASSLDLRKLNTGELFF
TRBV27,NA,few,TRBJ1-2,TGTGCCAGCAGTTTATATAGTCAGGGCCGCCTTGGCTACACCTTC,CASSLYSQGRLGYTF
TRBV5-4,NA,NA,TRBJ2-7,TGTGCCAGCAGACAACAGGGTTCCTACGAGCAGTACTTC,CASRQQGSYEQYF
TRBV2,NA,NA,TRBJ1-5,TGTGCCAGCAGGAGAGGAGGGAATCAGCCCCAGCATTTT,CASRRGGNQPQHF
TRBV27,TRBD2,NA,TRBJ2-5,TGTGCCAGCAGCGAAGCGGGAGAAGAGACCCAGTACTTC,CASSEAGEETQYF
TRBV24-1,NA,NA,TRBJ2-3,TGTGCCACCAGTGGGAGGCCCACAGATACGCAGTATTTT,CATSGRPTDTQYF
TRBV10-3,NA,NA,TRBJ1-5,TGTGCCATCAGGCGGGGGGCCGACAATCAGCCCCAGCATTTT,CAIRRGADNQPQHF
TRBV7-8,NA,NA,TRBJ2-3,TGTGCCAGCAGCTTAGCCTTGGCAGGGTCTTATACGCAGTATTTT,CASSLALAGSYTQYF
TRBV5-1,NA,few,TRBJ2-1,TGCGCCAGCAGCCCCTCACCAGGGGTAAATGAGCAGTTCTTC,CASSPSPGVNEQFF
TRBV5-1,TRBD1,NA,TRBJ1-1,TGCGCCAGCAGTCCACAGGGGGCTGAAGCTTTCTTT,CASSPQGAEAFF
TRBV18,NA,NA,TRBJ2-7,TGTGCCAGCTCACCAAGGGGATCTCATTACGAGCAGTACTTC,CASSPRGSHYEQYF
TRBV7-8,NA,NA,TRBJ2-7,TGTGCCAGCAGCTTAGGGTTTACGGGTGAGCAGTACTTC,CASSLGFTGEQYF
TRBV19,TRBD1,NA,TRBJ2-3,TGTGCCAGTAAATTACAGGGGTCAGTCACAGATACGCAGTATTTT,CASKLQGSVTDTQYF
TRBV5-4,TRBD1,NA,TRBJ1-4,TGTGCCAGCAGCGCTACGGGACAGGGGTTTGAAAAACTGTTTTTT,CASSATGQGFEKLFF
TRBV19,TRBD1,NA,TRBJ1-5,TGTGCCAGTAGTGTCGGGACAGGGTTTAGCAATCAGCCCCAGCATTTT,CASSVGTGFSNQPQHF
TRBV27,NA,once,TRBJ2-7,TGTGCCAGCAGGCTCCAAGGACTAATTCCCTACGAGCAGTACTTC,CASRLQGLIPYEQYF
TRBV6-5,NA,NA,TRBJ2-5,TGTGCCAGCAGAGGGGGGGGTGAGACCCAGTACTTC,CASRGGGETQYF
TRBV2,NA,NA,TRBJ2-7,TGTGCCAGCAGTGCCGGCTCCTACGAGCAGTACTTC,CASSAGSYEQYF
TRBV30,NA,NA,TRBJ1-2,TGTGCCTGTCCATCGGGGGGCTATGGCTACACCTTC,CACPSGGYGYTF
TRBV6-5,TRBD1,NA,TRBJ2-5,TGTGCCAGCAGGAGGACAGGGGGCGGTGGGACCCAGTACTTC,CASRRTGGGGTQYF
TRBV4-2,TRBD1,few,TRBJ2-1,TGTGCCAGCAGCCAAGAAGGACAGGGGGCGAGGAATGAGCAGTTCTTC,CASSQEGQGARNEQFF
TRBV9,NA,NA,TRBJ1-2,TGTGCCAGCAGCGTAGCTATGGGCCCGAACTATGGCTACACCTTC,CASSVAMGPNYGYTF
TRBV6-5,TRBD1,NA,TRBJ1-1,TGTGCCAGCAGCCCAGACAGGGGTTTGACTGAAGCTTTCTTT,CASSPDRGLTEAFF
TRBV3-1/TRBV3-2,TRBD2,many,TRBJ2-5,TGTGCCAGCAGCCAAGCTACTAGCGGAGAGACCCAGTACTTC,CASSQATSGETQYF
TRBV19,NA,NA,TRBJ2-3,TGTGCCAGTAGTACCAATTCAGATACGCAGTATTTT,CASSTNSDTQYF
TRBV11-1,TRBD1,NA,TRBJ1-4,TGTGCCAGCCGTTCTTCGGGACAGGGATATGAAAAACTGTTTTTT,CASRSSGQGYEKLFF
TRBV18,TRBD2,NA,TRBJ2-3,TGTGCCAGCTCACCCCAAGCGGGGGGAAGCACAGATACGCAGTATTTT,CASSPQAGGSTDTQYF
TRBV30,TRBD1,once,TRBJ2-3,TGTGCGCGGACAGGGTCTGGCACAGATACGCAGTATTTT,CARTGSGTDTQYF
TRBV19,NA,NA,TRBJ2-7,TGTGCCAGTAGTATAGCCCTAGGGGCAGGGGTTCGCGAGCAGTACTTC,CASSIALGAGVREQYF
TRBV5-1,NA,NA,TRBJ2-2,TGCGCCAGCAGCTCCGGGAGTGGGGTCGGGGAGCTGTTTTTT,CASSSGSGVGELFF
TRBV9,NA,NA,TRBJ2-1,TGTGCCAGCAGCGCCCCCTTAGGGTGGGAGAAGTTCTTC,CASSAPLGWEKFF
TRBV10-3,NA,few,TRBJ1-5,TGTGCCATCAGTGACAAACAGGGAGGCAATCAGCCCCAGCATTTT,CAISDKQGGNQPQHF